These T cell receptor beta chains were read from a single sample in a study of blood T cells in healthy people across ages. Each CDR3 protein is one row after TCRdb ran MiXCR on the 5' RACE reads. The sample holds approximately 800,000 distinct CDR3 sequences, 20% to 30% seen once. This same sample was also part of a study on T cells of mothers and their children.

Sequenced input: blood. These receptors originate from a boy aged 5-17 years in good health. Both conserved end residues are part of each CDR3. The D gene is left open where the match is weak. Clone size is not always given. Where it is, it says once, few, many or a class for expanded clones.

>TRBV12-5|NA|TRBJ2-5|TRBD2
CASGPGSGVTQYF
TGTGCTAGTGGTCCCGGGAGCGGGGTGACCCAGTACTTC
>TRBV20-1|NA|TRBJ2-3|TRBD2
CSARSSGSLSDTQYF
TGCAGTGCGAGGTCTAGCGGGAGTTTGTCAGATACGCAGTATTTT
>TRBV20-1|NA|TRBJ1-2|NA
CSARSGRDGYTF
TGCAGTGCGAGATCGGGCAGGGACGGCTACACCTTC
>TRBV28|NA|TRBJ2-5|TRBD2
CASSRLAEQETQYF
TGTGCCAGCAGTCGACTAGCGGAGCAAGAGACCCAGTACTTC
>TRBV3-1|NA|TRBJ1-2|NA
CASSPVELAYGYTF
TGTGCCAGCAGCCCGGTCGAACTGGCCTATGGCTACACCTTC
>TRBV6-6|NA|TRBJ1-1|NA
CASSYSKTENTEAFF
TGTGCCAGCAGTTACTCGAAGACGGAGAACACTGAAGCTTTCTTT
>TRBV5-1|few|TRBJ1-1|NA
CASSLSPLLDRPEAFF
TGCGCCAGCAGCTTGTCTCCCCTGCTAGACAGGCCCGAAGCTTTCTTT
>TRBV12-3/TRBV12-4|NA|TRBJ2-3|NA
CASTGGPTDTQYF
TGTGCCAGCACCGGGGGGCCGACAGATACGCAGTATTTT
>TRBV20-1|few|TRBJ2-1|TRBD2
CSAGNGTSGSGEQFF
TGCAGTGCAGGGAACGGGACTAGCGGGAGTGGTGAGCAGTTCTTC
>TRBV7-9|NA|TRBJ2-5|NA
CASSTTELQETQYF
TGTGCCAGCAGTACGACAGAGCTACAAGAGACCCAGTACTTC
>TRBV4-1|few|TRBJ2-5|TRBD1
CASSPGTGYETQYF
TGCGCCAGCAGCCCCGGGACAGGGTACGAGACCCAGTACTTC
>TRBV7-9|NA|TRBJ1-1|NA
CASSYGQPEAFF
TGTGCCAGCAGCTACGGACAGCCTGAAGCTTTCTTT
>TRBV24-1|NA|TRBJ2-7|TRBD1
CATSENRGGYEQYF
TGTGCCACCAGTGAGAACAGGGGCGGTTACGAGCAGTACTTC
>TRBV15|few|TRBJ1-1|NA
CATSRDQVVNRLTGAFF
TGTGCCACCAGCAGAGATCAAGTAGTAAATCGTCTCACGGGAGCTTTCTTT
>TRBV2|few|TRBJ2-7|TRBD1
CASSLDRGPLYEQYF
TGTGCCAGCAGCCTCGACAGGGGTCCCCTCTACGAGCAGTACTTC
>TRBV20-1|few|TRBJ2-1|TRBD1
CSAISGTGIYEQFF
TGCAGTGCTATCTCCGGGACAGGGATCTATGAGCAGTTCTTC
>TRBV7-9|NA|TRBJ1-2|NA
CASSLGGLSGYTF
TGTGCCAGCAGCTTAGGGGGCCTATCTGGCTACACCTTC
>TRBV5-1|NA|TRBJ2-1|TRBD2
CASSATGLARNEQFF
TGCGCCAGCAGCGCGACGGGACTAGCCCGTAATGAGCAGTTCTTC
>TRBV29-1|few|TRBJ2-1|NA
CSVEDRDHSYNEQFF
TGCAGCGTTGAAGATCGGGACCATTCCTACAATGAGCAGTTCTTC
>TRBV5-6|many|TRBJ1-1|NA
CASSTKRGRDEAFF
TGTGCCAGCAGCACAAAACGGGGGAGAGATGAAGCTTTCTTT
>TRBV7-9|NA|TRBJ2-7|TRBD2
CASTNTLSGRPYEQYF
TGTGCCAGCACCAACACTTTGAGCGGGAGGCCCTACGAGCAGTACTTC
>TRBV20-1|NA|TRBJ1-4|NA
CSASGTGNEKLFF
TGCAGTGCTTCCGGGACGGGTAATGAAAAACTGTTTTTT
>TRBV5-1|NA|TRBJ2-7|TRBD2
CASSGRGTSPSYEQYF
TGCGCCAGCAGCGGCCGGGGGACTAGCCCATCCTACGAGCAGTACTTC
>TRBV20-1|NA|TRBJ2-5|NA
CSARRLVLRSQETQYF
TGCAGTGCTAGAAGGCTGGTCCTTCGCTCCCAAGAGACCCAGTACTTC
>TRBV7-9|NA|TRBJ2-1|TRBD2
CASSVTSGIYNEQFF
TGTGCCAGCAGCGTAACTAGCGGGATTTACAATGAGCAGTTCTTC
>TRBV2|few|TRBJ1-4|NA
CASSWTNTNEKLFF
TGTGCCAGCAGTTGGACGAATACTAATGAAAAACTGTTTTTT
>TRBV6-5|NA|TRBJ2-1|NA
CASTENNEQFF
TGTGCCAGCACGGAAAACAATGAGCAGTTCTTC
>TRBV9|NA|TRBJ2-6|NA
CASSVEISGANVLTF
TGTGCCAGCAGCGTAGAAATCTCTGGGGCCAACGTCCTGACTTTC
>TRBV7-2|few|TRBJ2-3|TRBD2
CASSQLSGTVLADTQYF
TGTGCCAGCAGCCAGCTTAGCGGGACCGTACTCGCAGATACGCAGTATTTT
>TRBV20-1|NA|TRBJ2-5|TRBD2
CSDRLAGQETQYF
TGCAGTGATCGACTAGCGGGCCAAGAGACCCAGTACTTC
>TRBV20-1|NA|TRBJ2-5|TRBD2
CSARAGGVGQTQYF
TGCAGTGCCCGCGCCGGGGGGGTTGGGCAGACCCAGTACTTC
>TRBV12-3/TRBV12-4|NA|TRBJ2-2|NA
CASDLAYTGELFF
TGTGCCAGCGATCTAGCTTACACCGGGGAGCTGTTTTTT
>TRBV15|NA|TRBJ2-3|NA
CATSRDASPLTDTQYF
TGTGCCACCAGCAGAGATGCATCCCCTTTGACAGATACGCAGTATTTT
>TRBV7-9|few|TRBJ2-5|NA
CASSDRLQETQYF
TGTGCCAGCAGCGACAGGTTACAAGAGACCCAGTACTTC
>TRBV7-2|NA|TRBJ2-1|NA
CASSRPTGAVNEQFF
TGTGCCAGCAGCCGTCCGACGGGAGCGGTAAATGAGCAGTTCTTC
>TRBV5-1|NA|TRBJ2-5|TRBD2
CASSLGTSNVKTQYF
TGCGCCAGCAGCTTGGGGACTAGCAATGTGAAGACCCAGTACTTC
>TRBV29-1|NA|TRBJ2-5|TRBD2
CSVRTSGGRETQYF
TGCAGCGTGCGGACTAGCGGGGGCAGAGAGACCCAGTACTTC
>TRBV7-9|NA|TRBJ2-7|NA
CASSLAIRYEQYF
TGTGCCAGCAGCTTAGCGATCCGATACGAGCAGTACTTC
>TRBV29-1|few|TRBJ2-1|TRBD1
CSVAGTGGMYNEQFF
TGCAGCGTGGCCGGGACAGGGGGCATGTACAATGAGCAGTTCTTC
>TRBV6-2/TRBV6-3|few|TRBJ1-2|NA
CASNRGRDGYTF
TGTGCCAGCAATCGCGGTAGGGACGGCTACACCTTC
>TRBV20-1|few|TRBJ1-2|TRBD1
CSARGTGDYTF
TGCAGTGCTAGAGGGACAGGGGACTACACCTTC
>TRBV29-1|NA|TRBJ2-3|TRBD1
CSVEDWTGTQYF
TGCAGCGTTGAAGATTGGACAGGGACGCAGTATTTT
>TRBV6-4|NA|TRBJ2-1|TRBD2
CASRLAPSYNEQFF
TGTGCCAGCCGACTAGCGCCCTCCTACAATGAGCAGTTCTTC
>TRBV12-3/TRBV12-4|few|TRBJ1-6|NA
CASSWDRNSPLHF
TGTGCCAGCAGTTGGGACCGGAATTCACCCCTCCACTTT
>TRBV29-1|few|TRBJ2-5|TRBD1
CSVAPGTGVYEQYF
TGCAGCGTTGCTCCCGGGACAGGGGTTTATGAGCAGTACTTC
>TRBV12-3/TRBV12-4|NA|TRBJ2-5|NA
CASSFRWRAAAGETQYF
TGTGCCAGCAGTTTTAGGTGGAGGGCTGCCGCAGGAGAGACCCAGTACTTC
>TRBV12-3/TRBV12-4|few|TRBJ1-4|NA
CASSLVGLNEKLFF
TGTGCCAGCAGTTTAGTTGGGCTTAATGAAAAACTGTTTTTT
>TRBV20-1|few|TRBJ2-1|NA
CSAGTPAINEQFF
TGCAGTGCTGGGACCCCCGCGATAAATGAGCAGTTCTTC
>TRBV14|few|TRBJ1-2|NA
CASSQLGDNYGYTF
TGTGCCAGCAGCCAACTAGGGGATAACTATGGCTACACCTTC